Listed below are T cell receptor beta chains from one sample, sequenced in a study of T-cell memory formation after mild COVID-19. MiXCR, run by TCRdb on the 5' RACE reads, gives a single entry per CDR3 protein. Among about 13,000 distinct CDR3 sequences listed, about a sixth were seen once. Material: PBMCs or a T cell subset sorted from them (not recorded which). The receptors come from a man younger than 35 who had mild COVID-19 (a few samples of this study predate the infection). Cell type and time point are not known. Both conserved end residues are part of each CDR3. The D gene is left open where the match is weak. Size tells how often a clone was seen (once, few, many) or the class of an expanded clone, and some rows leave it out.

TRBJ2-5 TRBV4-2 TRBD2 NA CASSREPGLARQAQYF
TRBJ1-5 TRBV7-8 NA few CASSYRRGLQPQHF
TRBJ2-7 TRBV6-5 TRBD1 NA CASWTGGLYEQYF
TRBJ1-2 TRBV27 TRBD1 many CASTQGGRAGYTF
TRBJ1-1 TRBV6-2/TRBV6-3 NA NA CASIQLLHGYSTEAFF
TRBJ2-1 TRBV5-1 NA NA CASSLPRSSGGNEQFF
TRBJ2-3 TRBV10-3 NA many CATLGEPSTDTQYF
TRBJ2-5 TRBV11-3 NA many CASSLADQETQYF
TRBJ2-7 TRBV27 TRBD1 many CASSLFRDRGPYEQYF
TRBJ1-1 TRBV27 NA many CASQPGGLGEAFF
TRBJ2-3 TRBV7-8 TRBD2 many CASSLARLAGPEDTQYF
TRBJ1-4 TRBV6-6 TRBD1 few CASSYSRGQGRRTNEKLFF
TRBJ1-1 TRBV7-2 NA NA CASSLRARRVPNTEAFF
TRBJ2-3 TRBV15 TRBD2 NA CATSRTSGGEVGTDTQYF